One TCR beta chain is described in this entry. This receptor's antigen is unknown. Base-call qualities are not available, and no considerably larger clone is one nucleotide away. From the germline V gene, CDR1 is MGHRA and CDR2 is YSYEKL. V drops 4 bases and J drops 4 bases, leaving 10 bases in between. CDR3 length: 13 amino acids, cysteine to phenylalanine. Only the CDR3 portion is preserved as DNA: 39 bases, with reading frame beginning at the first base. These data originate in a study of sequential checkpoint blockade in melanoma (dated by TCRdb to about 2019). At the level of the whole study: Patients were randomized 1:1 to first-line nivolumab followed by ipilimumab (arm A) or ipilimumab followed by nivolumab (arm B). Maintenance nivolumab was given following each of the two trial sequences.

The label giving this sample's treatment or condition can be read as: randomized to nivolumab then ipilimumab (arm A) or the reverse (arm B). None of the trial patients had been given prior DNA-damaging chemotherapy. A FACS Aria II flow cytometer was used to sort live CD3+CD8+ cells that were negative for CD19 and CD56 from thawed PBMCs. Samples came from patients with melanoma in CheckMate 064, a randomized, open-label phase II trial of sequential checkpoint blockade. Peripheral blood mononuclear cells were obtained through leukapheresis, purified using Ficoll-Paque, and frozen in human serum containing roughly 10% DMSO. Immediately after sorting, the purity of the sorted blood CD3+CD8+ cells was confirmed to be >95%, and DNA was then extracted. Broader findings and caveats from the paper: Larger, independent patient cohorts are needed to validate the response-prediction model that combines TCR metrics and mutation burden.

TCRbeta CDR3 regions were immunosequenced from genomic DNA with the immunoSEQ Assay. Genomic DNA was amplified by bias-controlled multiplex PCR before high-throughput sequencing. The authors' analysis ran thus. To quantify the absolute abundance of each unique TCRbeta CDR3 region, the sequences were collapsed and filtered. Clonality, defined as 1 minus Pielou's evenness, was calculated using only productive rearrangements. Clones with significantly greater frequencies in on-treatment versus baseline samples were identified using a previously published method. TCRdb carries this immuneACCESS record with in-frame sequences only. Its versions omit some clonotypes, under half of them owing to an unresolved V gene in the studies checked, with the rest unexplained. That table supplies the V and J calls and clone size; D and trimming were determined from the DNA. The sample profile shows approximately 12,000 clones; just over 60% of them were found once. The ten biggest clones cover roughly 23% of the sample.

The specimen comprised CD8+ T cells sorted from blood (inferred from file names), sampled from a patient given nivolumab and ipilimumab in sequence. The sequence came from a human donor with melanoma. This sequence uses TRBV4-1 and TRBJ1-1; the D gene is perhaps TRBD1, on 6 matching bases. The CDR3 region: CASSRGQSTEAFF. The nucleotides read TGCGCCAGCAGCCGAGGACAGTCCACTGAAGCTTTCTTT.